This entry is about one T cell receptor beta chain. Antigen unknown. These data come from a study of shared clonotypes between healthy human individuals. The CDR3 sequence is 17 residues long. Germline-derived CDR1 and CDR2 are SEHNR and FQNEAQ (reference sequence). The ends were cut back, 4 bases at V and 6 bases at J, with 21 bases in the middle. General study points: Among donors, the sharing of clonotypes was expected to be influenced by sequencing depth. The four-donor shared clonotypes exceeded non-shared clonotypes in generation probability, with non-shared ones scoring lower.

Naive CD8 isolation took CD45RO-negative cells positively selected for CCR7 and excluded terminally differentiated effector memory CD45RA+ cells. Study donors comprised healthy, HIV-negative adults devoid of recent acute infection or vaccination. Repertoires were generated with immunoSEQ multiplex PCR, while TCRdb's copy carries only in-frame clones and drops some. This repertoire shows 1.5 million to 2.5 million clones, about 94% found once; its top ten account for around 1%. This TCR derives from a man younger than 35 in good health. The chain recombines TRBV7-9 with TRBJ1-4; weak D call: TRBD1 (5 bases). Specimen: naive CD8+ T cells sorted from blood. CDR3 sequence (DNA): TGTGCCAGCAGCTCCCCACCAATCGGGACGAGCTATGAAAAACTGTTTTTT. It codes for CASSSPPIGTSYEKLFF.